This T cell receptor beta chain came from a study of radiotherapy plus CTLA-4 blockade in lung cancer. About the study: Objective responses emerged in around a sixth of patients, and 30% to 40% attained disease control. Overall study findings and caveats: Interferon-beta, together with early blood T cell clone dynamics, reportedly best predicted response. Blood TCR clones of tumor origin expanded after radiotherapy plus ipilimumab.

The CDR3 has 15 amino acids. V gave up 3 bases and J gave up 4 bases, with 13 bases separating them. Per the germline V gene, CDR1 is MNHNS and CDR2 is SASEGT. Generated by immunoSEQ multiplex PCR, the TCRdb table keeps only in-frame clones and is missing some. Of around 91,000 clones listed, 88% are singletons. As for this clone: Its cognate antigen is unknown.

Chemo-refractory metastatic non-small-cell lung cancer patients received focal radiation with ipilimumab CTLA-4 blockade. The starting material was peripheral blood, obtained from a patient treated with radiotherapy plus ipilimumab. The V call is TRBV6-1, the J call TRBJ2-1; tentative D call: TRBD2 (6 bases). This clonotype originated in a human donor with non-small cell lung cancer that progressed on radiotherapy plus ipilimumab. The CDR3 DNA follows: TGTGCCAGCAGTGAGGATGGAGGGGCGTACAATGAGCAGTTCTTC. Translation gives CASSEDGGAYNEQFF.